The subject of this entry is one T cell receptor (beta chain). Individuals aged about 18 to 100 years were recruited from 24 US areas. Sequenced by immunoSEQ multiplex PCR; TCRdb stores in-frame clones only, minus some. In the table there are under 300,000 clones, about 86% of which are singletons. This record belongs to a study of blood T cell repertoires in COVID-19. This CDR3 is 15 amino acids long. The V and J ends lost 2 bases and 2 bases respectively, with 11 bases between them. Germline lookup yields CDR1 SGDLS and CDR2 YYNGEE. The chain links TRBV9 to TRBJ2-1; perhaps TRBD2 as D (5 bases). This TCR was recovered from a woman aged 40 to 50 with acute COVID-19. Sequenced material: PBMCs or T cells enriched from blood (not recorded which). The chain's CDR3 is CASSVLADTYNEQFF. The CDR3 region has the DNA TGTGCCAGCAGCGTCCTAGCTGATACCTACAATGAGCAGTTCTTC.